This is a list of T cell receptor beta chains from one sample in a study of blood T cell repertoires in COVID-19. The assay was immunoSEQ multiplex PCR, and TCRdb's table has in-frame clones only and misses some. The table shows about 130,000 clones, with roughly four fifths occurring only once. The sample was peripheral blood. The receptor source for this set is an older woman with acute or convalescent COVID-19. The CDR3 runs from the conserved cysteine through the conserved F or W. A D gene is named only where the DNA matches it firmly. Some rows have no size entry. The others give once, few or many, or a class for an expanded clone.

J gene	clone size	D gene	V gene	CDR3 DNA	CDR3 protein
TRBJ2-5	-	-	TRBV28	TGTGCCAGCGGATTACCTAGCTTCCAAGAGACCCAGTACTTC	CASGLPSFQETQYF
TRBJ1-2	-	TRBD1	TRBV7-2	TGTGCCAGCAGCTTACCCGGACAGGGGAACTATGGCTACACCTTC	CASSLPGQGNYGYTF
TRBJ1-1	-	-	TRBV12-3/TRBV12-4	TGTGCCAGCAGCCCAGGGGCTCCTGAAGCTTTCTTT	CASSPGAPEAFF
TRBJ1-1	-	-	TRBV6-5	TGTGCCAGCTCTGCGGACACTGAAGCTTTCTTT	CASSADTEAFF
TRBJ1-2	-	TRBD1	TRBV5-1	TGCGCCAGCACTTTGGGACAGGGGGGCTATGGCTACACCTTC	CASTLGQGGYGYTF
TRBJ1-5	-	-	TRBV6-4	TGTGCCAGCAGTGAGGGGTCCAGGGTGGGTCAGCCCCAGCATTTT	CASSEGSRVGQPQHF
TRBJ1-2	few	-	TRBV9	TGTGCCAGCAGCGTAGGGCTTCACAAAACGGGCTACACCTTC	CASSVGLHKTGYTF
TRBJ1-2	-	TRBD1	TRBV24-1	TGTGCCACCAGTGATCCCGGGACAGGGGGCTATGGCTACACCTTC	CATSDPGTGGYGYTF
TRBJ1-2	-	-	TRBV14	TGTGCCAGCAGCCAAGTTACAGGGTGGAACTATGGCTACACCTTC	CASSQVTGWNYGYTF
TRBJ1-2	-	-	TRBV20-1	TGCAGTGCTAGTGAGGGTCCGGGAGGCTACACCTTC	CSASEGPGGYTF
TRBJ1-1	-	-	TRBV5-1	TGCGCCAGCAGCTACAAAGGAGACACTGAAGCTTTCTTT	CASSYKGDTEAFF
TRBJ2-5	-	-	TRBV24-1	TGTGCCACCCGCAGCGGGCCCCAAGAGACCCAGTACTTC	CATRSGPQETQYF
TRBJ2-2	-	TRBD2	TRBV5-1	TGCGCCAGCAGCCCCCAGACTAGCGGGGTTGGGGAGCTGTTTTTT	CASSPQTSGVGELFF
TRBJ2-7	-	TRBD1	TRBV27	TGTGCCAGCGGCCGGACAGGTTCCTACGAGCAGTACTTC	CASGRTGSYEQYF
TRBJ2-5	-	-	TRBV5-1	TGCGCCAGCAGCTTGGGGTACAGGGAATGGGAAGAGACCCAGTACTTC	CASSLGYREWEETQYF
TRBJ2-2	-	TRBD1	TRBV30	TGTGCCTGCAGGGACAGGGCCTCCGCGGGCACCGGGGAGCTGTTTTTT	CACRDRASAGTGELFF
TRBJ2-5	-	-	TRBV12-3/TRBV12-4	TGTGCCAGCAGTTTTGGGGGGGAGACCCAGTACTTC	CASSFGGETQYF